These 19 T cell receptor beta chains were sequenced from one sample in a study of CD8 T cells in Susac syndrome. RNA totalling about 0.5 to 1 ug underwent reverse transcription with random hexamers. TCRdb processed the immunoSEQ multiplex PCR reads anew with MiXCR; each CDR3 protein has one entry. The sample lists some 70,000 distinct CDR3 sequences, just under 95% occurring once. Sequenced input: CD8+ T cells from PBMCs. All receptors come from a human donor with multiple sclerosis.

The genes are TRBV20-1 and TRBJ2-1, with D possibly matching TRBD2 (5 bases). The ends were cut back, 2 bases at V and 0 bases at J, with 11 bases in the middle. The CDR3 totals 15 residues. CDR1 DFQATT and CDR2 SNEGSKA come from the germline V gene (reference sequence). CDR3 in DNA: TGCAGTGCTAGACAGCGCGGGCTCTCCTACAATGAGCAGTTCTTC. This gives the protein CSARQRGLSYNEQFF.

The chain links TRBV4-1 to TRBJ2-7, with 7 bases fitting TRBD2. The CDR3 contains 17 residues. V shed 0 bases, J shed 2 bases, and the junction held 10 bases outside the gene matches. The V gene's germline CDR1 is MGHRA and CDR2 YSYEKL. As DNA, the CDR3 is TGCGCCAGCAGCCAAGATCGGTTGCGGGAGCCGACCTACGAGCAGTACTTC. Protein product: CASSQDRLREPTYEQYF.

The CDR3 nucleotides read TGCAGCGTTCAGGGTAGGCTGCCTGAAGCTTTCTTT. It encodes CSVQGRLPEAFF. The chain joins TRBV29-1 to TRBJ1-1, with D perhaps matching TRBD1 (5 bases). The CDR3 runs to 12 residues. Trimming took 5 bases from V and 6 from J, leaving 13 bases between them. The germline gives CDR1 SQVTM, CDR2 ANQGSEA.

The chain couples TRBV27 to TRBJ2-1; D call uncertain. The CDR3 loop spans 13 amino acids. V was cut by 10 bases and J by 0 bases, with 10 bases left in between. The V gene's germline CDR1 is MNHEY and CDR2 SMNVEV (reference sequence). CDR3 sequence: CATRTSSYNEQFF. CDR3 in DNA: TGTGCCACAAGGACGAGCTCCTACAATGAGCAGTTCTTC.

This sequence joins TRBV9 and TRBJ1-1, with D unresolved. V dropped 3 bases and J dropped 1 base, with 10 bases sitting between them. The CDR3 has 14 amino acids. Germline V gene sequence: CDR1 SGDLS, CDR2 YYNGEE. CDR3 in DNA: TGTGCCAGCAGCGGCGGCTTTAGGAACACTGAAGCTTTCTTT. Translation gives CASSGGFRNTEAFF.

V and J are TRBV9 and TRBJ2-3; TRBD1 is a possible D gene (6 bases). The V gene lost 4 bases and the J gene lost 4 bases, with 10 bases spanning the gap. This CDR3 is built from 13 residues. CDR1 is SGDLS and CDR2 is YYNGEE in the germline V gene. The DNA of the CDR3 is TGTGCCAGCAGCTGGACAGAGTCAGATACGCAGTATTTT. It encodes CASSWTESDTQYF.

The chain recombines TRBV5-4 with TRBJ2-3, with 7 bases fitting TRBD1. Germline V gene sequence: CDR1 SGHNT, CDR2 YYREEE (reference sequence). This CDR3 has 19 amino acids. J gave up 1 base and V 1 base, and 15 bases lay outside the gene matches. CDR3 amino acids: CASSLFGSGQAAGTDTQYF. As DNA, the CDR3 is TGTGCCAGCAGCTTGTTTGGGTCTGGACAGGCGGCGGGCACAGATACGCAGTATTTT.

The chain employs TRBV12-3 or TRBV12-4 and TRBJ1-1, with TRBD1 identical over 7 bases. After removal of 6 bases from V and 0 bases from J, the junction contained 10 bases not matched to a gene. This CDR3 is built from 16 residues. CDR3 loop: CASSPLIGTVNTEAFF. CDR3 coding DNA: TGTGCCAGCAGCCCCCTTATCGGGACAGTGAACACTGAAGCTTTCTTT.

V gene TRBV27 combines with J gene TRBJ2-5; the D gene is possibly TRBD1 (5 bases). This CDR3 contains 17 residues. Deletions cut 0 bases from V and 1 base from J, with 15 bases between. Germline V gives CDR1 MNHEY, CDR2 SMNVEV (reference sequence). This CDR3 reads CASSLSIFGAGQETQYF. Written as DNA, the CDR3 is TGTGCCAGCAGTTTATCGATTTTTGGGGCAGGCCAAGAGACCCAGTACTTC.

CDR3 in DNA: TGTGCCACCAGCAGAGATTCCAACAGCTACTATGGCTACACCTTC. Residues: CATSRDSNSYYGYTF. The rearrangement uses TRBV15 and TRBJ1-2; D call uncertain. V was pared by 0 bases and J by 3 bases, with 11 bases between. The CDR3 contains 15 residues. Germline values: CDR1 LNHNV, CDR2 YYDKDF (reference sequence).

A single count supports this clonotype. This chain joins TRBV7-9 and TRBJ1-1, with TRBD1 as a possible D gene (5 bases). This CDR3 has 12 residues. The germline gives CDR1 SEHNR, CDR2 FQNEAQ (reference sequence). The V end lost 10 bases, the J end lost 1 base, and 10 bases lay between the germline ends. The CDR3 DNA reads as TGTGCCATTGGCAGGGCGAACACTGAAGCTTTCTTT. This translates into CAIGRANTEAFF.

The genes are TRBV27 and TRBJ2-3, with a weak D call TRBD2 (6 bases). In germline, CDR1 is MNHEY, CDR2 SMNVEV (reference sequence). Trimming removed 0 bases at V and 4 bases at J, with 11 bases between. This CDR3 is 15 amino acids long. The DNA of the CDR3 is TGTGCCAGCAGTTTATCAGGCGGGGATCCAGATACGCAGTATTTT. Encoded protein: CASSLSGGDPDTQYF.

V and J are TRBV20-1 and TRBJ2-1; the match to TRBD1 covers 7 bases. TRBJ2-7 explains the end of the DNA better; the J call may be wrong. The CDR3 totals 14 residues. The germline V gene encodes CDR1 DFQATT and CDR2 SNEGSKA (reference sequence). The CDR3, as DNA: TGCAGTGTCCGGGACAGAATTTCCTCCTACGAGCAGTACTTC. This codes for CSVRDRISSYEQYF.

This clonotype is a singleton in its sample. The chain joins TRBV29-1 to TRBJ2-2; D is perhaps TRBD1 (5 bases). The CDR3 covers 13 residues. V lost 7 bases and J 5 bases, leaving 14 bases between the germline ends. The germline V gene has CDR1 SQVTM and CDR2 ANQGSEA. CDR3 coding DNA: TGCAGCGCACGGACAAGAAGGACCGGGGAGCTGTTTTTT. Translated, it gives CSARTRRTGELFF.

This chain uses TRBV19 with TRBJ1-1; a weak D match, TRBD1 (5 bases). Germline CDR1 is LNHDA and CDR2 is SQIVND (reference sequence). V lost 1 base and J 6 bases, leaving 12 bases between the germline ends. The CDR3 sequence is 14 residues long. In nucleotides, the CDR3 is TGTGCCAGTAGTATAGCCGGGGCCTACGCTGAAGCTTTCTTT. This encodes CASSIAGAYAEAFF.

The chain couples TRBV3-1 to TRBJ2-3, with TRBD2 matching over 12 bases. Germline V lookup: CDR1 LGHDT, CDR2 YNNKEL (reference sequence). The V gene end was trimmed by 2 bases and the J gene end by 5 bases; junction bases not matched to a gene: 5. The CDR3 extends over 16 amino acids. The CDR3 here is CASSQRLAGVEDTQYF. The CDR3 region has the DNA TGTGCCAGCAGCCAAAGACTAGCGGGAGTAGAAGATACGCAGTATTTT.

This rearrangement joins TRBV18 to TRBJ1-5; D unclear. The V gene lost 0 bases and the J gene lost 7 bases, with 13 bases spanning the gap. The CDR3 spans 15 residues. CDR1 is KGHSH, CDR2 LQKENI, per germline. The CDR3, as DNA: TGTGCCAGCTCACCACCGGTAGAGGGAGGACAGCCCCAGCATTTT. This codes for CASSPPVEGGQPQHF.

The J gene is TRBJ2-7, the V gene TRBV7-9; D gene ambiguous. CDR1 SEHNR and CDR2 FQNEAQ come from the germline V gene (reference sequence). The CDR3 is 13 amino acids. Trimming pared 6 bases from V and 2 bases from J, leaving 11 bases between. The CDR3 region is CASRTASTYEQYF. CDR3 coding DNA: TGTGCCAGCAGAACGGCTTCCACCTACGAGCAGTACTTC. Full variable domain (missing parts from reference TRBV7-9 and TRBJ2-7): DTGVSQNPRHKITKRGQNVTFRCDPISEHNRLYWYRQTLGQGPEFLTYFQNEAQLEKSRLLSDRFSAERPKGSFSTLEIQRTEQGDSAMYLCASRTASTYEQYFGPGTRLTVT.

The chain links TRBV4-1 to TRBJ1-1; D unclear. The ends were cut back, 0 bases at V and 6 bases at J, with 11 bases in the middle. The germline V gene has CDR1 MGHRA and CDR2 YSYEKL. There are 14 residues in the CDR3. The CDR3 region has the DNA TGCGCCAGCAGCCAAGATATAGGGTTCGCTGAAGCTTTCTTT. This encodes CASSQDIGFAEAFF.